These T cell receptor beta chains were read from a single sample in a study of identical twins. MiXCR, run by TCRdb on the 5' RACE reads, gives a single entry per CDR3 protein. This sample has more than 650,000 distinct CDR3 sequences, with roughly 6% found just once. The sample taken for sequencing was naive T cells sorted from blood. The receptors originated from a man aged 18 to 29 in good health. The CDR3 runs from the conserved cysteine through the conserved F or W. A D gene is named only where the DNA matches it firmly. Clone size is stated in some rows and not others, as once, few, many or a class when expanded.

CDR3 DNA	CDR3 protein	clone size	J gene	D gene	V gene
TGCAGCGTGCACGATCTTCCCGGGAGTGAAAAACTGTTTTTT	CSVHDLPGSEKLFF	many	TRBJ1-4	-	TRBV29-1
TGTGCCAGCAGTGACCTACTGGCGGCCCAGTACTTC	CASSDLLAAQYF	many	TRBJ2-5	-	TRBV6-5
TGCGCCAGCAGCTTGGACGGTTCGGGTAACACTGAAGCTTTCTTT	CASSLDGSGNTEAFF	few	TRBJ1-1	-	TRBV5-1
TGTGCCACCAGGGCGGCGGATAGCTCCTACAATGAGCAGTTCTTC	CATRAADSSYNEQFF	-	TRBJ2-1	-	TRBV15
TGTGCCAGCAGTTTCTCGGGGGCTTACAGCTCCTACAATGAGCAGTTCTTC	CASSFSGAYSSYNEQFF	many	TRBJ2-1	-	TRBV28
TGCAGCGTTGAAAGAGGGGGTCGAGCTGAAGCTTTCTTT	CSVERGGRAEAFF	many	TRBJ1-1	-	TRBV29-1
TGTGCCAGCAGTTTCTCCCGAAGCATAACAGGGGGGAATTCACCCCTCCACTTT	CASSFSRSITGGNSPLHF	few	TRBJ1-6	TRBD1	TRBV27
TGTGCCAGCAGTCGCGGGACTAGCGGGAGGTGGATAGACGAGCAGTACTTC	CASSRGTSGRWIDEQYF	-	TRBJ2-7	TRBD2	TRBV11-1
TGCAGTGCTAGAGTGACGGTGAACACTGAAGCTTTCTTT	CSARVTVNTEAFF	many	TRBJ1-1	-	TRBV20-1
TGTGCCAGCACCGACCCGGGCGGGGAGCTGTTTTTT	CASTDPGGELFF	many	TRBJ2-2	-	TRBV12-3/TRBV12-4
TGTGCCAGCAGCGCCGGACAGTGGAGAGGTCAAGATAGCAATCAGCCCCAGCATTTT	CASSAGQWRGQDSNQPQHF	few	TRBJ1-5	-	TRBV11-1
TGCAGCGTCGCGGACATCTCGGTGCACAATGAGCAGTTCTTC	CSVADISVHNEQFF	many	TRBJ2-1	-	TRBV29-1
TGCAGTGCTAACGGCGGGATGGCAGATACGCAGTATTTT	CSANGGMADTQYF	-	TRBJ2-3	-	TRBV20-1
TGCGCCAGCAGCACATCCGGGACTAGCGGGAACGAGCAGTACTTC	CASSTSGTSGNEQYF	-	TRBJ2-7	TRBD2	TRBV5-1
TGTGCCAGCAGCGGATCGGGAAGACCGAGGGGCACTGAAGCTTTCTTT	CASSGSGRPRGTEAFF	-	TRBJ1-1	-	TRBV3-1
TGTGCCAGCCAGGAAATAGCGGGAGGGCCCCACTTATCACAGTATTTT	CASQEIAGGPHLSQYF	few	TRBJ2-3	TRBD2	TRBV6-2/TRBV6-3
TGTGCCAGCAGATTGGGACAGGTTAGCAATCAGCCCCAGCATTTT	CASRLGQVSNQPQHF	few	TRBJ1-5	TRBD1	TRBV12-3/TRBV12-4
TGTGCCAGCAGTTACTTTGTCCGCGGGAAGGCCTACGAGCAGTACTTC	CASSYFVRGKAYEQYF	few	TRBJ2-7	-	TRBV6-5
TGTGCCAGCAGCTTAGAGGCGGTTCGCGCAGATACGCAGTATTTT	CASSLEAVRADTQYF	-	TRBJ2-3	-	TRBV7-9
TGCGCCAGCAGCTTGTTCAGCATAGGCACAGATACGCAGTATTTT	CASSLFSIGTDTQYF	many	TRBJ2-3	-	TRBV5-1
TGTGCCAGCAGCTTGACAGGGCGCGAGCAGTACTTC	CASSLTGREQYF	many	TRBJ2-7	-	TRBV5-5
TGTGCCAGCAGCCGCCCCGACAGTGTCTACGAGCAGTACTTC	CASSRPDSVYEQYF	-	TRBJ2-7	-	TRBV6-1
TGTGCCAGCAGTATCAAGGAGCAGTTCTTC	CASSIKEQFF	many	TRBJ2-1	-	TRBV12-3/TRBV12-4
TGTGCCAGCAGTGTCCCCCTCCGGAACACTGAAGCTTTCTTT	CASSVPLRNTEAFF	many	TRBJ1-1	-	TRBV2
TGTGCCAGCAGCTTTTGGGAGTATGATGAGCAGTTCTTC	CASSFWEYDEQFF	many	TRBJ2-1	-	TRBV11-2
TGTGCCAGCTCACTCCCCGGACGGAGAACCTCTGGGGCCAACGTCCTGACTTTC	CASSLPGRRTSGANVLTF	-	TRBJ2-6	-	TRBV18
TGCAGTGCTAGAGACCGACTAGCGGGAGAGTCAGATACGCAGTATTTT	CSARDRLAGESDTQYF	few	TRBJ2-3	TRBD2	TRBV20-1
TGTGCCAGCAGCCCGAGTCTAGCGGGAGGCTATCAAGAGACCCAGTACTTC	CASSPSLAGGYQETQYF	few	TRBJ2-5	TRBD2	TRBV11-2
TGTGCCAGCAGCTTCTTCGCGACTAGCGGGGACACGCAGTATTTT	CASSFFATSGDTQYF	-	TRBJ2-3	TRBD2	TRBV7-3
TGTGCCAGCAGCCAAGAATCAAGCGGGAGCTCCTACGAGCAGTACTTC	CASSQESSGSSYEQYF	many	TRBJ2-7	TRBD2	TRBV4-2
TGTGCCATCAGTGAGTCGTCCAGCGGGAGTTGGGAGACCCAGTACTTC	CAISESSSGSWETQYF	few	TRBJ2-5	TRBD2	TRBV10-3
TGTGCCAGCAGCTCCCCGGGCGGGGGAGAGACCCAGTACTTC	CASSSPGGGETQYF	-	TRBJ2-5	TRBD2	TRBV5-5
TGTGCCAGCAGTTTAACTATGATACGCTCCTACGAGCAGTACTTC	CASSLTMIRSYEQYF	many	TRBJ2-7	-	TRBV28
TGCAGTGCTGTAAACCCGGGGGCTTCTTACAATGAGCAGTTCTTC	CSAVNPGASYNEQFF	many	TRBJ2-1	-	TRBV20-1
TGTGCCAGCAGTTTATCAGGGCCGACAGGGTATGAGCAGTTCTTC	CASSLSGPTGYEQFF	many	TRBJ2-1	TRBD1	TRBV27
TGCAGCGTCCCTGGGAGGAAGGGGCAGTACTTC	CSVPGRKGQYF	many	TRBJ2-7	-	TRBV29-1
TGCGCCAGCAGCTCTAAGATCCACCATGAGCAGTTCTTC	CASSSKIHHEQFF	few	TRBJ2-1	-	TRBV5-1
TGTGCCAGCACCTCCCGGGAAACTAGCGGCTCCTACGAGCAGTACTTC	CASTSRETSGSYEQYF	many	TRBJ2-7	TRBD2	TRBV12-3/TRBV12-4
TGTGCCAGCTCACCGTCGGGAGGGAATGAAAAACTGTTTTTT	CASSPSGGNEKLFF	many	TRBJ1-4	-	TRBV18
TGTGCCGGGTCGGGGGCTTCCTCAGATACGCAGTATTTT	CAGSGASSDTQYF	-	TRBJ2-3	-	TRBV18
TGTGCCAGCAGTTTCTCGGTCGGGTCAAATGAAAAACTGTTTTTT	CASSFSVGSNEKLFF	many	TRBJ1-4	-	TRBV12-3/TRBV12-4
TGTGCCAGCAGCTTAGGGGTGACTAGCGTAGAGCAGTACTTC	CASSLGVTSVEQYF	-	TRBJ2-7	TRBD2	TRBV7-8
TGTGCCTGGAGTGTCTCCGGGGAGCTGTTTTTT	CAWSVSGELFF	-	TRBJ2-2	-	TRBV30
TGCGCCAGCAGCTTGGAGGGGGCGGCCTCTGAAGCTTTCTTT	CASSLEGAASEAFF	few	TRBJ1-1	TRBD1	TRBV5-1
TGTGCCAGCTCACCTAAAGAAATAATACTTAATGAGCAGTTCTTC	CASSPKEIILNEQFF	once	TRBJ2-1	-	TRBV18
TGTGCCTGGAGGGGGAACACTGAAGCTTTCTTT	CAWRGNTEAFF	few	TRBJ1-1	-	TRBV30
TGTGCCAGCGACTCTGATGGAGACAGACCCTACGAGCAGTACTTC	CASDSDGDRPYEQYF	-	TRBJ2-7	-	TRBV28
TGTGCCAGCAGTGAAGACTCCCACCCCCAACTCTTC	CASSEDSHPQLF	many	TRBJ2-1	-	TRBV27
TGTGCCCCCTCGGTTGGGGGGAAAGAGACCCAGTACTTC	CAPSVGGKETQYF	many	TRBJ2-5	-	TRBV9
TGTGCCAGCAGCGAACCGGGACAGGGGGACACTGAAGCTTTCTTT	CASSEPGQGDTEAFF	many	TRBJ1-1	TRBD1	TRBV2
TGCAGCGTTGTTTGGAACACTGAAGCTTTCTTT	CSVVWNTEAFF	few	TRBJ1-1	-	TRBV29-1
TGCAGTGCTAGGGCTAGCGGGGATTTTGAGCAGTTCTTC	CSARASGDFEQFF	few	TRBJ2-1	TRBD2	TRBV20-1